This T cell receptor beta chain came from a study of CD8+ T cells in alopecia areata. Study information: Tofacitinib was taken orally by treated patients, and the dose was 5 to 10 mg twice daily.

The treatment: oral pan-JAK inhibitor, 5-10 mg twice daily. The CDR3 contains 15 residues. The germline V gene has CDR1 LNHDA and CDR2 SQIVND (reference sequence). Between the trimmed V and J ends, which lost 5 bases and 4 bases, there was a span of 14 bases. TCR sequencing used cDNA made by reverse transcription of extracted RNA. The data were produced by immunoSEQ multiplex PCR, yet TCRdb's version contains in-frame clones alone and is incomplete. This table has 150,000 to 200,000 clones, about 65% appearing once. Study findings and constraints: One nonresponder makes the tie between baseline CD8+ expansion and response uncertain. While tofacitinib was given, many expanded lesional clones persisted in scalp and blood. Scalp specimens additionally yield sequences from normal skin's resident alphabeta T cells.

A word on this clone: Its matching antigen is unknown.

This chain joins TRBV19 and TRBJ2-2; a weak D match, TRBD2 (5 bases). Sample: CD4+ T cells sorted from blood, taken around week 47, from a patient treated with tofacitinib. This sequence originates from a human donor with alopecia areata. The CDR3 reads CASSAPRGSTGELFF. The CDR3 nucleotides are TGTGCCAGTAGTGCCCCCCGAGGGTCCACCGGGGAGCTGTTTTTT.